The entry below describes one T cell receptor beta chain. Clones were read by immunoSEQ multiplex PCR, and TCRdb kept only the in-frame ones, dropping some. This table has about 89,000 clones, approximately 94% appearing once. V shed 0 bases and J shed 10 bases, with 25 bases lying between them. CDR1 SGHRS and CDR2 YFSETQ come from the germline V gene. The length of the CDR3 is 17 residues. This entry belongs to a study of T cell changes during pregnancy in multiple sclerosis. This clonotype originated in a female donor with multiple sclerosis, enrolled in a pregnancy study. The starting material was peripheral blood, obtained in the third trimester of pregnancy. The rearrangement joins TRBV5-1 to TRBJ1-2; TRBD1 is a possible D gene (6 bases). This chain's CDR3 is CASSLAGGGGGLEDYTF. In DNA form, the CDR3 reads TGCGCCAGCAGCTTGGCCGGGGGCGGCGGGGGGCTTGAAGACTACACCTTC.